This is a list of T cell receptor beta chains from one sample in a study of blood T cell repertoires in COVID-19. Repertoires were generated with immunoSEQ multiplex PCR, while TCRdb's copy carries only in-frame clones and drops some. The sample includes around 100,000 clones, about 85% seen only once; the top ten take 9.5% to 15%. Material for sequencing was peripheral blood. The receptor set was obtained from a human donor in a cohort sampled during active COVID-19. The CDR3 runs from the conserved cysteine through the conserved F or W. The order of the fields is clone size, V gene, J gene, D gene, CDR3 DNA, CDR3 protein. The D gene is left open where the match is weak. Size is omitted from some rows. Given values are once, few, many or a class for expanded clones.

size: .
V: TRBV5-4
J: TRBJ1-6
D: .
DNA: TGTGCCAGCAGCCGACAGGTGCTCGGCAATTCACCCCTCCACTTT
CDR3: CASSRQVLGNSPLHF

size: .
V: TRBV3-1/TRBV3-2
J: TRBJ2-5
D: .
DNA: TGTGCCAGCAGCCAGCCGGGGGAGGAGACCCAGTACTTC
CDR3: CASSQPGEETQYF

size: .
V: TRBV6-1
J: TRBJ2-3
D: .
DNA: TGTGCCAGCAGTGAAAGGGAACTAAGGGGAGGTACGCAGTATTTT
CDR3: CASSERELRGGTQYF

size: .
V: TRBV29-1
J: TRBJ2-5
D: .
DNA: TGCAGCGTTGAAGAGTTGAGCAAAGAGACCCAGTACTTC
CDR3: CSVEELSKETQYF

size: .
V: TRBV30
J: TRBJ1-5
D: .
DNA: TGTGCCTGGAGTGGGGATCGGGGGCCCCAGCATTTT
CDR3: CAWSGDRGPQHF

size: .
V: TRBV10-1
J: TRBJ2-2
D: .
DNA: TGCGCCAGCAGTGAGTACGGTGGAGAACGGGAAGAGGGCGGGGAGCTGTTTTTT
CDR3: CASSEYGGEREEGGELFF

size: .
V: TRBV19
J: TRBJ1-5
D: .
DNA: TGTGCCAGTAGTATAGCGGGTCAGCCCCAGCATTTT
CDR3: CASSIAGQPQHF

size: .
V: TRBV19
J: TRBJ1-2
D: TRBD1
DNA: TGTGCCACTAGCGCGACAGGGCAATATGGCTACACCTTC
CDR3: CATSATGQYGYTF

size: .
V: TRBV5-1
J: TRBJ1-4
D: .
DNA: TGCGCCAGCAGCCGGGACTCGGGGGGAACTAATGAAAAACTGTTTTTT
CDR3: CASSRDSGGTNEKLFF

size: .
V: TRBV7-8
J: TRBJ2-7
D: TRBD2
DNA: TGTGCCAGCAGCCGGGGTAGCGGGGATTCGTACTTC
CDR3: CASSRGSGDSYF

size: .
V: TRBV5-4
J: TRBJ2-6
D: TRBD1
DNA: TGTGCCACCAGTGGAGGACAGGGGGCATTTGGGGCCAACGTCCTGACTTTC
CDR3: CATSGGQGAFGANVLTF

size: .
V: TRBV18
J: TRBJ1-1
D: .
DNA: TGTGCCAGCTCACCACGCGAAGGAGGTGAAGCTTTCTTT
CDR3: CASSPREGGEAFF

size: .
V: TRBV5-4
J: TRBJ2-5
D: .
DNA: TGTGCCAGCAGCTTGTTTACGGGAGTGGCTGAGACCCAGTACTTC
CDR3: CASSLFTGVAETQYF

size: .
V: TRBV5-1
J: TRBJ1-2
D: .
DNA: TGCGCCAGCAGCTTGGAGGGACAACTGGGCTATGGCTACACCTTC
CDR3: CASSLEGQLGYGYTF

size: once
V: TRBV19
J: TRBJ2-3
D: TRBD2
DNA: TGTGCCAGTAGTCCGAGCCTCCTAGCGGGGGGCATGAATACGCAGTATTTT
CDR3: CASSPSLLAGGMNTQYF

size: .
V: TRBV5-1
J: TRBJ1-6
D: .
DNA: TGCGCCAGCAGCACGAGGGGGGGCCAGGCGAATTCACCCCTCCACTTT
CDR3: CASSTRGGQANSPLHF

size: .
V: TRBV6-5
J: TRBJ1-1
D: TRBD1
DNA: TGTGCCAGCAGTTTGGACTACAGGGGCGCCGCTGAAGCTTTCTTT
CDR3: CASSLDYRGAAEAFF

size: .
V: TRBV9
J: TRBJ1-1
D: TRBD1
DNA: TGTGCCAGCAGACTAGGACAGGGGAACACTGAAGCTTTCTTT
CDR3: CASRLGQGNTEAFF

size: .
V: TRBV5-1
J: TRBJ1-1
D: .
DNA: TGCGCCAGCAGCATTCAGGGAAACACTGAAGCTTTCTTT
CDR3: CASSIQGNTEAFF

size: .
V: TRBV7-2
J: TRBJ2-7
D: .
DNA: TGTGCCAGCAGCTTAGGAGCGGACTACGAGCAGTACTTC
CDR3: CASSLGADYEQYF

size: .
V: TRBV4-1
J: TRBJ2-1
D: .
DNA: TGCGCCAGCAGCCCCCGCACCGACATTGAGCAGTTCTTC
CDR3: CASSPRTDIEQFF

size: .
V: TRBV5-6
J: TRBJ1-1
D: .
DNA: TGTGCCAGCAGCGGTACCGGGGGAACTGAAGCTTTCTTT
CDR3: CASSGTGGTEAFF

size: .
V: TRBV15
J: TRBJ2-7
D: .
DNA: TGTGCCACCAGCAGAGATCGCTCCTACGAGCAGTACTTC
CDR3: CATSRDRSYEQYF

size: .
V: TRBV11-2
J: TRBJ2-7
D: .
DNA: TGTGCCAGCAGCTTGGAGCGGGCCCTCTACGAGCAGTACTTC
CDR3: CASSLERALYEQYF

size: .
V: TRBV29-1
J: TRBJ2-1
D: .
DNA: TGCAGCGGCCGGGTGGGTGAGCAGTTCTTC
CDR3: CSGRVGEQFF

size: .
V: TRBV11-2
J: TRBJ2-5
D: .
DNA: TGTGCCAGCAGCTTAGGAGTCAGGGAGACCCAGTACTTC
CDR3: CASSLGVRETQYF

size: .
V: TRBV7-2
J: TRBJ2-5
D: TRBD2
DNA: TGTGCCAGCAGCTTCGGGGGAGGGAAAGAGACCCAGTACTTC
CDR3: CASSFGGGKETQYF

size: .
V: TRBV5-6
J: TRBJ2-1
D: .
DNA: TGTGCCAGCAGCTTGAGGGGGAGCTCCTACAATGAGCAGTTCTTC
CDR3: CASSLRGSSYNEQFF

size: .
V: TRBV6-5
J: TRBJ2-6
D: .
DNA: TGTGCCAGCAGCAGAAGGGGGACTGGGGCCAACGTCCTGACTTTC
CDR3: CASSRRGTGANVLTF

size: .
V: TRBV2
J: TRBJ1-6
D: TRBD1
DNA: TGTGCCAGCAGTGGGACAGGCTTGAATTCACCCCTCCACTTT
CDR3: CASSGTGLNSPLHF

size: .
V: TRBV2
J: TRBJ2-5
D: .
DNA: TGTGCCAGCAGTGACATGGGGGGTGGAGAGACCCAGTACTTC
CDR3: CASSDMGGGETQYF

size: .
V: TRBV19
J: TRBJ2-1
D: TRBD1
DNA: TGTGCCAGTAGTACCCTATCGGGACAGGGGAACAATGAGCAGTTCTTC
CDR3: CASSTLSGQGNNEQFF

size: few
V: TRBV19
J: TRBJ1-2
D: .
DNA: TGTGCCAGTAGTATGTCCCTTGGCGGCGGGTCCGGCTACACCTTC
CDR3: CASSMSLGGGSGYTF

size: .
V: TRBV7-8
J: TRBJ2-1
D: TRBD1
DNA: TGTGCCAGCAGCTCTAGGGCCCAGGGGACAGGGTACAATGAGCAGTTCTTC
CDR3: CASSSRAQGTGYNEQFF

size: .
V: TRBV5-4
J: TRBJ2-2
D: .
DNA: TGTGCCAGCAGCTTGGATTCAGGTCCCACCGGGGAGCTGTTTTTT
CDR3: CASSLDSGPTGELFF

size: .
V: TRBV5-1
J: TRBJ2-4
D: TRBD2
DNA: TGCGCCAGCAGCTTGGTGGCGGGAGGGCCTCTAACCAAAAACATTCAGTACTTC
CDR3: CASSLVAGGPLTKNIQYF

size: .
V: TRBV6-5
J: TRBJ2-7
D: TRBD1
DNA: TGTGCCAGCTCCCGGACAGGGAGTTACGAGCAGTACTTC
CDR3: CASSRTGSYEQYF

size: .
V: TRBV3-1/TRBV3-2
J: TRBJ2-7
D: .
DNA: TGTGCCAGCAGCCAAGATCTGTCCGTAACCTACGAGCAGTACTTC
CDR3: CASSQDLSVTYEQYF

size: .
V: TRBV6-5
J: TRBJ1-1
D: .
DNA: TGTGCCAGCAGTTACCCGGCAGGTGAAGCTTTCTTT
CDR3: CASSYPAGEAFF

size: once
V: TRBV5-4
J: TRBJ2-2
D: TRBD2
DNA: TGTGCCAGCAGCTTGGACCGGACTAGCGGAACCGGGGAGCTGTTTTTT
CDR3: CASSLDRTSGTGELFF

size: few
V: TRBV3-1/TRBV3-2
J: TRBJ1-5
D: TRBD1
DNA: TGTGCCAGCAGCCAGAGGTCGGGACAGGGCAATCAGCCCCAGCATTTT
CDR3: CASSQRSGQGNQPQHF

size: once
V: TRBV11-2
J: TRBJ2-2
D: .
DNA: TGTGCCAGCAGCTCTAACACCGGGGAGCTGTTTTTT
CDR3: CASSSNTGELFF

size: few
V: TRBV2
J: TRBJ1-2
D: TRBD1
DNA: TGTGCCAGCAGTGTTACAGGGGGCGCGGATGGCTACACCTTC
CDR3: CASSVTGGADGYTF

size: .
V: TRBV18
J: TRBJ1-1
D: .
DNA: TGTGCCAGCTCACCAGGGGCGGCTTCTGAAGCTTTCTTT
CDR3: CASSPGAASEAFF

size: once
V: TRBV11-2
J: TRBJ2-1
D: .
DNA: TGTGCCAGCAGCTTCGGGAGCTCCTACAATGAGCAGTTCTTC
CDR3: CASSFGSSYNEQFF

size: once
V: TRBV5-6
J: TRBJ2-7
D: TRBD1
DNA: TGTGCCAGCAGCTTTTACGGGACAGGGGATTACGAGCAGTACTTC
CDR3: CASSFYGTGDYEQYF

size: .
V: TRBV7-2
J: TRBJ1-6
D: .
DNA: TGTGCCAGCAGCTCAACCAGGTTCGAACCCCTCCACTTT
CDR3: CASSSTRFEPLHF

size: .
V: TRBV7-2
J: TRBJ2-1
D: .
DNA: TGTGCCAGCAGCCTGGGGGGGGCCGGGGGCAATGAGCAGTTCTTC
CDR3: CASSLGGAGGNEQFF

size: .
V: TRBV19
J: TRBJ2-1
D: TRBD1
DNA: TGTGCCAGTAGTATGAGGGACAGGGGTGGCAATGAGCAGTTCTTC
CDR3: CASSMRDRGGNEQFF

size: .
V: TRBV7-2
J: TRBJ2-7
D: .
DNA: TGTGCCAGCAGCTTAGGACAGAGAGCCTACGAGCAGTACTTC
CDR3: CASSLGQRAYEQYF

size: once
V: TRBV7-2
J: TRBJ2-7
D: .
DNA: TGTGCCAGCAGCCCCACGAGTTCCGAGCAGTACTTC
CDR3: CASSPTSSEQYF

size: .
V: TRBV5-5
J: TRBJ2-7
D: .
DNA: TGTGCCAGCAGTCGACTCGCAGGGCCTAGCTCCTACGAGCAGTACTTC
CDR3: CASSRLAGPSSYEQYF

size: .
V: TRBV30
J: TRBJ1-1
D: .
DNA: TGTGCCTGGTTTGGGAGGACCACTGAAGCTTTCTTT
CDR3: CAWFGRTTEAFF

size: .
V: TRBV30
J: TRBJ2-1
D: .
DNA: TGTGCCTGGAGTATAGGGCAGGGCCACAATGAGCAGTTCTTC
CDR3: CAWSIGQGHNEQFF

size: once
V: TRBV5-5
J: TRBJ2-1
D: .
DNA: TGTGCCAGCAGCTTGGGGTTGGCGGGTTACAATGAGCAGTTCTTC
CDR3: CASSLGLAGYNEQFF

size: .
V: TRBV18
J: TRBJ1-3
D: .
DNA: TGTGCCAGCTCACCAGAGGTTGTCCGAAACACCATATATTTT
CDR3: CASSPEVVRNTIYF